A single sample gave rise to the 23 T cell receptor beta chains below, sequenced in a study of blood T cell repertoires in COVID-19. The assay was immunoSEQ multiplex PCR, and TCRdb's table has in-frame clones only and misses some. This sample carries about 220,000 clones, approximately 82% of them seen once, and the ten largest clones take about 15%. The material sequenced was PBMCs or T cells enriched from blood (not recorded which). The receptors were gathered from a man in his forties or fifties who had recovered from COVID-19.

CDR3 protein: CASSPTGGENIQYF. In DNA, the CDR3 is TGTGCCAGCAGCCCTACAGGGGGAGAAAACATTCAGTACTTC. This chain joins TRBV5-5 and TRBJ2-4, with 8 bases matching TRBD1. The CDR3 covers 14 residues. Germline values: CDR1 SGHKS, CDR2 YYEKEE (reference sequence). V lost 4 bases, J lost 5 bases, and 5 bases stayed unmatched.

This clone has a handful of counts. The rearrangement joins TRBV9 to TRBJ2-1, with 7 bases identical to TRBD2. This CDR3 has 16 amino acids. The J segment lost 5 bases and the V segment lost 0 bases, leaving 8 bases of the junction unmatched. Germline CDR1 is SGDLS and CDR2 is YYNGEE. The CDR3 DNA reads as TGTGCCAGCAGCGTAGTGGCGCTAGCGGCCCACAATGAGCAGTTCTTC. Protein sequence: CASSVVALAAHNEQFF.

The J gene is TRBJ1-6, the V gene TRBV27, with D unresolved. Germline-derived CDR1 and CDR2 are MNHEY and SMNVEV (reference sequence). This CDR3 has 13 amino acids. V lost 1 base, J lost 10 bases, and 8 bases lay in between. CDR3 coding DNA: TGTGCCAGCAGTTTATTTGAGAAATCACCCCTCCACTTT. This sequence encodes CASSLFEKSPLHF.

This chain uses TRBV9 with TRBJ1-4, with 9 bases identical to TRBD1. Germline assignment: CDR1 SGDLS and CDR2 YYNGEE. Losses at the gene ends were 4 bases for V and 6 bases for J; bases not matched to a gene: 16. This CDR3 is 18 amino acids long. The CDR3 reads CASSPDAQGQGRDEKLFF. DNA of the CDR3: TGTGCCAGCAGCCCCGACGCCCAGGGACAGGGAAGGGATGAAAAACTGTTTTTT.

This chain uses TRBV3-1 (or the pseudogene TRBV3-2) with TRBJ2-5, with TRBD1 matching over 7 bases. V shed 4 bases, J shed 5 bases, and the junction held 7 bases outside the gene matches. From germline, CDR1 is LGHDT and CDR2 YNNKEL (reference sequence). The CDR3 runs 14 residues. In DNA, the CDR3 is TGTGCCAGCAGCCGTCGGACCAGGGGGGAGACCCAGTACTTC. Residues: CASSRRTRGETQYF.

The chain uses TRBV3-1 (or the pseudogene TRBV3-2) and TRBJ2-3; D not resolved. The V gene lost 8 bases and the J gene lost 4 bases, with 13 bases spanning the gap. This CDR3 spans 13 amino acids. CDR1 and CDR2 (germline): LGHDT, YNNKEL (reference sequence). The CDR3 region is CASRPLGADTQYF. DNA of the CDR3: TGTGCCAGCCGCCCCCTGGGCGCAGATACGCAGTATTTT.

The rearrangement joins TRBV7-9 to TRBJ1-1; the D gene is possibly TRBD1 (5 bases). Trimming cost V 6 bases and J 7 bases, with 15 bases left between them. The germline CDR1 and CDR2 sequences are SEHNR and FQNEAQ (reference sequence). This CDR3 spans 13 amino acids. CDR3 loop: CASSVGGKGEAFF. As DNA, the CDR3 is TGTGCCAGCAGTGTCGGGGGAAAGGGTGAAGCTTTCTTT. Complete variable domain (other parts from reference TRBV7-9 and TRBJ1-1): DTGVSQNPRHKITKRGQNVTFRCDPISEHNRLYWYRQTLGQGPEFLTYFQNEAQLEKSRLLSDRFSAERPKGSFSTLEIQRTEQGDSAMYLCASSVGGKGEAFFGQGTRLTVV.

The gene calls are TRBV21-1 and TRBJ2-1; no check of the table's D call, TRBD1, against the DNA was made. TRBV21-1 is recorded as a pseudogene. CDR3 length: 13 residues. The CDR3 region has the DNA TGTGCCAGTTTCCGGGACAGGGTAAATGAGCAGTTCTTC. Translating gives CASFRDRVNEQFF.

The chain recombines TRBV11-1 with TRBJ1-1; D remains unclear. Per germline, CDR1 SGHAT and CDR2 FQDESV (reference sequence). Trimming cost V 5 bases and J 11 bases, with 12 bases left between them. CDR3 length: 11 amino acids. The CDR3, as DNA: TGTGCCAGCAGCAACCAGGATACGGCTTTCTTT. It specifies CASSNQDTAFF.

The genes are TRBV7-2 and TRBJ1-5; a possible D gene is TRBD1 (6 bases). Germline V gene data show CDR1 as SGHTA and CDR2 as FQGNSA. Trimming took 4 bases from V and 6 from J, leaving 13 bases between them. CDR3 length equals 14 residues. The CDR3 DNA is TGTGCCAGCAGCTCGGGGGGGGCCCCTCAGCCCCAGCATTTT. Translated: CASSSGGAPQPQHF. The full variable domain, with the rest looked up from reference TRBV7-2 and TRBJ1-5, is GAGVSQSPSNKVTEKGKDVELRCDPISGHTALYWYRQSLGQGLEFLIYFQGNSAPDKSGLPSDRFSAERTGGSVSTLTIQRTQQEDSAVYLCASSSGGAPQPQHFGDGTRLSIL.

The chain carries TRBV7-8 and TRBJ2-1; D is undetermined. Trimming took off 8 bases at V and 2 bases at J, with 16 bases between the two ends. Germline V lookup: CDR1 SGHVS, CDR2 FQNEAQ. CDR3 length equals 15 residues. CDR3 coding DNA: TGTGCCAGCTCCCGAACTTCCGCGGCCTACAATGAGCAGTTCTTC. It yields the protein CASSRTSAAYNEQFF.

This chain links TRBV29-1 with TRBJ1-1; tentatively, D is TRBD1 (6 bases). Germline CDR1 and CDR2: SQVTM and ANQGSEA. Trimming took off 6 bases at V and 6 bases at J, with 14 bases between the two ends. The CDR3 spans 12 residues. The CDR3 protein is CSVRRGSPEAFF. In DNA, the CDR3 is TGCAGCGTCCGAAGGGGGTCTCCTGAAGCTTTCTTT.

The chain is built from TRBV10-3 and TRBJ2-3, with a weak D call TRBD2 (5 bases). The CDR3 consists of 15 residues. Per the germline V gene, CDR1 is ENHRY and CDR2 is SYGVKD. V lost 6 bases and J 0 bases, leaving 13 bases between the germline ends. CDR3 in DNA: TGTGCCATCAGGCGCCGGGATCCTAGCACAGATACGCAGTATTTT. It is translated as CAIRRRDPSTDTQYF.

This chain uses TRBV28 with TRBJ1-2; D unclear. The CDR3 length is 10 residues. Germline-derived CDR1 and CDR2 are MDHEN and SYDVKM. V lost 8 bases and J 2 bases, leaving 3 bases between the germline ends. The CDR3 nucleotides are TGTGCCAGCTTAAACTATGGCTACACCTTC. Translating it yields CASLNYGYTF.

The CDR3 DNA is TGTGCCAGCAGCCCAGGAGGGGCATTCCCCCCCCGTAATACGCAGTATTTT. Translating it yields CASSPGGAFPPRNTQYF. The J gene is TRBJ2-3, the V gene TRBV9; a weak D match, TRBD2 (6 bases). The CDR3 runs to 17 residues. With 4 bases removed from V and 7 bases from J, the gap between germline ends came to 25 bases. CDR1 SGDLS and CDR2 YYNGEE come from the germline V gene.

This clone has a handful of counts. This chain joins TRBV7-8 and TRBJ2-7, with unresolved D. CDR1 is SGHVS and CDR2 is FQNEAQ in the germline V gene. This CDR3 has 14 amino acids. The germline V and J ends were trimmed by 1 base and 0 bases, with 7 bases remaining between them. The CDR3 bases are TGTGCCAGCAGCTTAGTGGCTAGCTCCTACGAGCAGTACTTC. Encoded protein: CASSLVASSYEQYF.

The CDR3 region has the DNA TGCGCCAGCAGCTTGCCGTCAGGGGGACCAGAGACCCAGTACTTC. This translates into CASSLPSGGPETQYF. The chain has TRBV5-1 and TRBJ2-5, with 7 bases fitting TRBD1. Losses at the gene ends were 1 base for V and 4 bases for J; bases not matched to a gene: 7. This CDR3 spans 15 amino acids. The germline V gene has CDR1 SGHRS and CDR2 YFSETQ.

The chain employs TRBV24-1 and TRBJ1-4, with 7 positions matching TRBD1. With V trimmed by 9 bases and J by 4 bases, 7 bases remained unmatched. In germline, CDR1 is KGHDR, CDR2 SFDVKD. CDR3 length equals 14 residues. CDR3 nucleotide sequence: TGTGCCACCCCAGACAGGGACGATAATGAAAAACTGTTTTTT. Protein product: CATPDRDDNEKLFF.

This clone was recorded a few times. Germline and junction disagree at one end, which may indicate a read error. The chain uses TRBV7-2 and TRBJ1-1, with 10 nucleotides matching TRBD1. The CDR3 consists of 17 residues. The germline V gene encodes CDR1 SGHTA and CDR2 FQGNSA. The CDR3 protein is CASSTRQGAIPIPVLLF. The CDR3 coding sequence is TGTGCCAGCAGCACCCGACAGGGGGCGATCCCTATACCGGTGCTTCTCTTT.

This clone showed up just once. The gene calls are TRBV3-1 (or the pseudogene TRBV3-2) and TRBJ1-1; D is uncertain. This CDR3 is built from 16 residues. The V end lost 0 bases, the J end lost 1 base, and 12 bases lay between the germline ends. Germline V gives CDR1 LGHDT, CDR2 YNNKEL (reference sequence). The CDR3 bases are TGTGCCAGCAGCCAAGAATCCCGTAACAGGAACACTGAAGCTTTCTTT. Translation: CASSQESRNRNTEAFF.

The gene calls are TRBV4-1 and TRBJ2-2, with 8 bases fitting TRBD2. CDR1 is MGHRA, CDR2 YSYEKL, per germline. This CDR3 is built from 19 residues. Unmatched junction bases numbered 16, after V lost 1 base and J lost 6 bases. The CDR3 here is CASSQASGSMGRVAGELFF. The DNA for the CDR3 is TGCGCCAGCAGCCAAGCCAGCGGGAGTATGGGTCGGGTGGCCGGGGAGCTGTTTTTT.

CDR3 in amino acids: CASSEGLLYEQYF. The CDR3 DNA reads TGTGCCAGCAGTGAGGGCCTACTCTACGAGCAGTACTTC. The chain has TRBV6-1 and TRBJ2-7; D is unclear. The germline gives CDR1 MNHNS, CDR2 SASEGT. The CDR3 sequence is 13 residues long. The ends were cut back, 3 bases at V and 3 bases at J, with 9 bases in the middle.

The V and J genes are TRBV28 and TRBJ2-7; 8 positions agree with TRBD1. Trimming at V came to 6 bases and at J to 3 bases, leaving 10 bases not matched to a gene. CDR3 length: 15 residues. From germline, CDR1 is MDHEN and CDR2 SYDVKM. CDR3 bases: TGTGCCAGCAGATATCCCGGACAGGGATACTACGAGCAGTACTTC. Protein product: CASRYPGQGYYEQYF.